The 5 T cell receptor beta chains reported below all come from one sample, sequenced in a study of cytomegalovirus exposure and HLA in healthy donors. PCR was performed using 60 Vbeta and 13 Jbeta primers. Sequenced by immunoSEQ multiplex PCR; TCRdb stores in-frame clones only, minus some. The sample includes under 200,000 clones, roughly three quarters of them seen just once. Sequenced: PBMCs. All receptors derive from a woman between 45 and 60 years old in good health and CMV-seropositive.

The genes are TRBV5-1 and TRBJ2-7, with 12 bases matching TRBD1. The CDR3 spans 15 residues. With V trimmed by 0 bases and J by 6 bases, 4 bases remained unmatched. Per germline, CDR1 SGHRS and CDR2 YFSETQ. CDR3 residues: CASSLAGTGGREQYF. The CDR3 bases are TGCGCCAGCAGCTTGGCCGGGACAGGGGGCCGCGAGCAGTACTTC.

CDR3 loop: CASSQPPGGGSAADTQYF. The CDR3 nucleotides read TGTGCCAGCAGCCAACCCCCGGGAGGCGGGAGTGCGGCAGATACGCAGTATTTT. The chain links TRBV4-2 to TRBJ2-3; 7 bases map to TRBD2. J gave up 4 bases and V 2 bases, and 15 bases lay outside the gene matches. The germline CDR1 and CDR2 sequences are LGHNA and YNFKEQ. This CDR3 has 18 amino acids.

This chain uses TRBV5-1 with TRBJ1-1; D remains unclear. The germline V gene has CDR1 SGHRS and CDR2 YFSETQ. V was shortened by 5 bases and J by 1 base, with 15 bases between the two germline ends. This CDR3 has 15 amino acids. The CDR3 nucleotides are TGCGCCAGCAGTCTCGACGGTCTAGGGAACACTGAAGCTTTCTTT. Its protein is CASSLDGLGNTEAFF.

This rearrangement joins TRBV11-2 to TRBJ2-1, with 7 bases lining up with TRBD2. With V trimmed by 3 bases and J by 5 bases, 7 bases remained unmatched. This CDR3 has 15 amino acids. CDR1 and CDR2 (germline): SGHAT, FQNNGV. The CDR3 DNA is TGTGCCAGCAGCTTTAGGGGCGGGAGAAACAATGAGCAGTTCTTC. Translating it yields CASSFRGGRNNEQFF. The whole variable domain, remainder taken from reference TRBV11-2 and TRBJ2-1, is EAGVAQSPRYKIIEKRQSVAFWCNPISGHATLYWYQQILGQGPKLLIQFQNNGVVDDSQLPKDRFSAERLKGVDSTLKIQPAKLEDSAVYLCASSFRGGRNNEQFFGPGTRLTVL.

The chain carries TRBV10-3 and TRBJ2-7; TRBD2 matches 13 bases. The CDR3 contains 14 residues. CDR1 is ENHRY and CDR2 is SYGVKD in the germline V gene. The trim removed 6 bases at V and 5 bases at J, leaving 4 bases unmatched. The CDR3: CAIRRTSGSNEQYF. The CDR3 coding sequence is TGTGCCATCAGGAGGACTAGCGGGAGCAACGAGCAGTACTTC.